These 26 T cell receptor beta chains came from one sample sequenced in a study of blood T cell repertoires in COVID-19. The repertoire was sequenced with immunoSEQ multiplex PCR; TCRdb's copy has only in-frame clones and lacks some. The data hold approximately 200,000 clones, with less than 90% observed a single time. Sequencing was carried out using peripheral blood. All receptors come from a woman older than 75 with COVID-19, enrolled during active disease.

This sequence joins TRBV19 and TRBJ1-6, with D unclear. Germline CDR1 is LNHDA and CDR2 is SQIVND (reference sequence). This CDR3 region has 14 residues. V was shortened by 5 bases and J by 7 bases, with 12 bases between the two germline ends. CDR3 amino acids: CASSEGTGNSPLHF. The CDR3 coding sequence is TGTGCCAGTAGTGAGGGAACGGGGAATTCACCCCTCCACTTT.

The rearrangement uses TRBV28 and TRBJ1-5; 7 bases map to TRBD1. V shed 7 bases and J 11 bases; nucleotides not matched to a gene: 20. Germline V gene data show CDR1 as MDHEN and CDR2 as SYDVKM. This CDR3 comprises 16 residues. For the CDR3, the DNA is TGTGCCAGCACCAGTAGTAGGGGACAGCCCCCAAGGGCCCAGCATTTT. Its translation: CASTSSRGQPPRAQHF.

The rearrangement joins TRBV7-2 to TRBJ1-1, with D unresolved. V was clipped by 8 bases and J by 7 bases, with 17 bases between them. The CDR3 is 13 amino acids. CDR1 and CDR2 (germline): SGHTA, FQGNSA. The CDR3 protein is CASGQLVLIEAFF. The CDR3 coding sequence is TGTGCCAGCGGTCAACTTGTTTTAATTGAAGCTTTCTTT. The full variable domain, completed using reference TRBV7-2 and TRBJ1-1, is GAGVSQSPSNKVTEKGKDVELRCDPISGHTALYWYRQSLGQGLEFLIYFQGNSAPDKSGLPSDRFSAERTGGSVSTLTIQRTQQEDSAVYLCASGQLVLIEAFFGQGTRLTVV.

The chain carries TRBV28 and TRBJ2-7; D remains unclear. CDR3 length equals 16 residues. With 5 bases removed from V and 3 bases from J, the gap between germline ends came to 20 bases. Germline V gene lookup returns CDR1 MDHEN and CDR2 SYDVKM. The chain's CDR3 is CASSPPSLGVNYEQYV. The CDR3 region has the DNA TGTGCCAGCAGTCCACCCTCTCTAGGCGTCAACTACGAGCAGTACGTC.

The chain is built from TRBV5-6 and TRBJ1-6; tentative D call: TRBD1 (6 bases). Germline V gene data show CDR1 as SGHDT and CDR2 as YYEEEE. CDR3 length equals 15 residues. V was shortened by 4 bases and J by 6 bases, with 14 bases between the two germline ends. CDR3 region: CASSRLGGGNSPLHF. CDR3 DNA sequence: TGTGCCAGCAGCAGGTTGGGAGGGGGTAATTCACCCCTCCACTTT.

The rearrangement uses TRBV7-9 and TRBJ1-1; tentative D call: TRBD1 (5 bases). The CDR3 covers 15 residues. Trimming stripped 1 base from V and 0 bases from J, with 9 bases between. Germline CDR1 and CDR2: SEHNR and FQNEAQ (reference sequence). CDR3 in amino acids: CASSLEQGLNTEAFF. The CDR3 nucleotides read TGTGCCAGCAGCTTAGAGCAGGGTTTGAACACTGAAGCTTTCTTT.

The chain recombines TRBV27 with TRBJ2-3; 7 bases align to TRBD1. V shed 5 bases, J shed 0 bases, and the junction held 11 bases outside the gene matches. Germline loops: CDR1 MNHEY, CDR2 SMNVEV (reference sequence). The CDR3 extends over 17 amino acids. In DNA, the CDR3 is TGTGCCAGCAGTGCCGGGACAGTAAAAGTTAGCACAGATACGCAGTATTTT. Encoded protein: CASSAGTVKVSTDTQYF.

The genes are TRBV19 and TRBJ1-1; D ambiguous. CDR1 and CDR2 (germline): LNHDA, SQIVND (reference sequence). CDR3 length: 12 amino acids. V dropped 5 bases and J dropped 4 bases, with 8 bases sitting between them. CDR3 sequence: CASSARGTEAFF. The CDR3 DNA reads TGTGCCAGTAGTGCCCGGGGCACTGAAGCTTTCTTT.

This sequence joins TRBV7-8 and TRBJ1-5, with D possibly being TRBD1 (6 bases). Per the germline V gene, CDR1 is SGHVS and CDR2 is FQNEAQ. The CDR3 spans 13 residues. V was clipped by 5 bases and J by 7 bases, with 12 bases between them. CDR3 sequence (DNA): TGTGCCAGCAGCACCCCGGGGGGCCAGCCCCAGCATTTT. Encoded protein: CASSTPGGQPQHF.

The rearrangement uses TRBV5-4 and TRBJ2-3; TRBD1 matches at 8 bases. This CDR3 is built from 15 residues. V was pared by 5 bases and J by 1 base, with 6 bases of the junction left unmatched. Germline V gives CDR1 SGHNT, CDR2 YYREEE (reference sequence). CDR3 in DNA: TGTGCCAGCAGTCATCCGGGACAGGGCACAGATACGCAGTATTTT. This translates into CASSHPGQGTDTQYF.

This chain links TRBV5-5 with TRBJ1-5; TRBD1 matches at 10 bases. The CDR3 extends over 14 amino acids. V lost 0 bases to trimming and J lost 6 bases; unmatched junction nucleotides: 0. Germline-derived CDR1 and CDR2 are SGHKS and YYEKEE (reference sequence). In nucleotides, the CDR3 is TGTGCCAGCAGCTTGGGGACAGGGGGTCAGCCCCAGCATTTT. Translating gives CASSLGTGGQPQHF.

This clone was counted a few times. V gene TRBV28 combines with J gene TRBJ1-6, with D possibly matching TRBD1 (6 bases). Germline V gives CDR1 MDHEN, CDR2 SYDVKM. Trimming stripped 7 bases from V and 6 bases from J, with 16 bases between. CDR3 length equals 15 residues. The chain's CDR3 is CASTNGGAVNSPLHF. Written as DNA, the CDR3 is TGTGCCAGCACAAATGGGGGGGCGGTTAATTCACCCCTCCACTTT.

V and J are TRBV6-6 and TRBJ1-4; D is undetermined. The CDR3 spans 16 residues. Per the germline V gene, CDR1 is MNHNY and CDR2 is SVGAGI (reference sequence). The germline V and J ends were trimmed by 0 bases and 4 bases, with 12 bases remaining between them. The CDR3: CASSYSTTALNEKLFF. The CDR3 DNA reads TGTGCCAGCAGTTACTCGACTACAGCTCTTAATGAAAAACTGTTTTTT.

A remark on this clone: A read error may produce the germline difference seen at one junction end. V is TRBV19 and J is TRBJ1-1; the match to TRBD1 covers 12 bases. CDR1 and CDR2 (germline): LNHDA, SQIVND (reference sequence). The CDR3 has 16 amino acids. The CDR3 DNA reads TGTGCCACTAGTCTTGGGACAGGGGGCTTGAACACTGAAGCTTTCTTT. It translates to CATSLGTGGLNTEAFF.

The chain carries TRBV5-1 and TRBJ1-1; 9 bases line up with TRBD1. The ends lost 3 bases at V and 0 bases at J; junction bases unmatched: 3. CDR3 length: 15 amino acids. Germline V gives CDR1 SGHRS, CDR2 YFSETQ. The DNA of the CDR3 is TGCGCCAGCAGCTCCGGGACAGGGATGAACACTGAAGCTTTCTTT. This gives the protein CASSSGTGMNTEAFF.

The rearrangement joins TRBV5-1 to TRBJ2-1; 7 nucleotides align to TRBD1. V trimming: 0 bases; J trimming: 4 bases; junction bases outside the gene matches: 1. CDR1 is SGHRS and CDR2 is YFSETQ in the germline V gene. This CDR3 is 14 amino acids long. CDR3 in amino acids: CASSLGQGYNEQFF. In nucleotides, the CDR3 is TGCGCCAGCAGCTTGGGACAGGGTTACAATGAGCAGTTCTTC.

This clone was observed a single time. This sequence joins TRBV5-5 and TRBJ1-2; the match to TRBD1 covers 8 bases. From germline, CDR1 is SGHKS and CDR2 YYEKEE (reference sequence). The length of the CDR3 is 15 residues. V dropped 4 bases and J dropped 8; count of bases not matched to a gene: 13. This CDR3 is CASSNRTGIPSGYTF. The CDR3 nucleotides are TGTGCCAGCAGCAACCGGACAGGGATTCCTTCGGGCTACACCTTC.

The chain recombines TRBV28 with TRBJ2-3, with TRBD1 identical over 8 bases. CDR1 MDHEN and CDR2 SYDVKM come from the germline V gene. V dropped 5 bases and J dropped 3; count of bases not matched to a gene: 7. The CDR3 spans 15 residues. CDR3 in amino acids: CASSKGQDRTDTQYF. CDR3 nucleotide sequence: TGTGCCAGCAGTAAGGGACAGGACAGAACAGATACGCAGTATTTT.

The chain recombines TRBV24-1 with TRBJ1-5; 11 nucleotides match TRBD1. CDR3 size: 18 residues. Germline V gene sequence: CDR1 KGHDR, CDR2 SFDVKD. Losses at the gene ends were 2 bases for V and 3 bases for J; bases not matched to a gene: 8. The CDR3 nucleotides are TGTGCCACCAGTGATTCACGGACAGGGGGCTCGGACAATCAGCCCCAGCATTTT. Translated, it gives CATSDSRTGGSDNQPQHF.

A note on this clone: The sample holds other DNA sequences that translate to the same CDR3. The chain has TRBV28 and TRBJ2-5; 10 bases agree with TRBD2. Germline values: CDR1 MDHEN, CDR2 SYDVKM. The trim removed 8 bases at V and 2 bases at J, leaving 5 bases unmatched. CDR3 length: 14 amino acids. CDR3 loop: CASRASGGQETQYF. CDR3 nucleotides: TGTGCCAGCCGGGCTAGCGGGGGTCAAGAGACCCAGTACTTC.

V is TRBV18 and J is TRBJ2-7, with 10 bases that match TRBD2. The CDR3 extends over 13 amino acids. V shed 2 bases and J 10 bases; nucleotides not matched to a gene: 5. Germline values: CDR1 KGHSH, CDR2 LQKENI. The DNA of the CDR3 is TGTGCCAGCTCACCAGGTCTAGCGGGGGCCCAGTACGTC. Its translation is CASSPGLAGAQYV.

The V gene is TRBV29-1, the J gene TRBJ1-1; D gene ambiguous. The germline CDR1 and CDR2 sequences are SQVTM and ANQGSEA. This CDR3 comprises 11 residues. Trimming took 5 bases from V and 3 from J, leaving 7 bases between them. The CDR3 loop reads CSVQRDTEAFF. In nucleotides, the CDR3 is TGCAGCGTTCAAAGAGACACTGAAGCTTTCTTT.

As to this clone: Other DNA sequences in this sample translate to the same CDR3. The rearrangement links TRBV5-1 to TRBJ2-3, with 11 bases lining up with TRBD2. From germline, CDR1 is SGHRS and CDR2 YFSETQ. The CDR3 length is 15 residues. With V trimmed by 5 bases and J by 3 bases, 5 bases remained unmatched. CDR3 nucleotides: TGCGCCAGCAGAACAGGGACTAGCGGAACAGATACGCAGTATTTT. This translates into CASRTGTSGTDTQYF.

The CDR3 DNA follows: TGTGCCAGCAGTCTATCCAGGCCTAGCGGGGAGTACAATGAGCAGTTCTTC. Its protein product is CASSLSRPSGEYNEQFF. This chain uses TRBV11-3 with TRBJ2-1; 9 bases align to TRBD2. The CDR3 has 17 amino acids. V gave up 6 bases and J gave up 4 bases; unmatched junction bases: 13. CDR1 SGHNT and CDR2 YENEEA come from the germline V gene.

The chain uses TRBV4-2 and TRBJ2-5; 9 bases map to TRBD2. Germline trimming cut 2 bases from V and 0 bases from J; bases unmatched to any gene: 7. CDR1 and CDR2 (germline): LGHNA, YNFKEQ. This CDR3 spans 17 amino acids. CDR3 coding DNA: TGTGCCAGCAGCCAACATCAAAGCGGGGGGAACCAAGAGACCCAGTACTTC. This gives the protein CASSQHQSGGNQETQYF.

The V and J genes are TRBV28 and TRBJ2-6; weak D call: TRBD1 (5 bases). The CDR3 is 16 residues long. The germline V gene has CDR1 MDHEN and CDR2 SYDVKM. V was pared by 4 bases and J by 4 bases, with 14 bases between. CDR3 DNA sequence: TGTGCCAGCAGTTCTGGGGCCCGGACCGGGGCCAACGTCCTGACTTTC. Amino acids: CASSSGARTGANVLTF.